This T cell receptor (beta chain) was documented in a study of response to subunit inactivated influenza vaccine. Study findings and constraints: Every seasonal influenza vaccination brings in few new T cells, the authors suggested.

V shed 5 bases and J shed 1 base, with 12 bases lying between them. CDR1 SGHTA and CDR2 FQGNSA come from the germline V gene. The CDR3 consists of 15 residues. This clonotype was observed many times. Its antigen is not known. TCRdb reprocessed the RT-PCR reads via MiXCR and lists one record per CDR3 protein. This table holds around 530,000 distinct CDR3 sequences, approximately 12% found once. Sequencing was performed on PBMCs from blood, taken on the day of vaccination. V gene TRBV7-2 combines with J gene TRBJ2-1; D not resolved. The source of this sequence is a man aged 50 to 60 who received an inactivated influenza vaccine. CDR3 region: CASSLSGVSYNEQFF. The CDR3 DNA is TGTGCCAGCAGCCTCTCGGGTGTATCCTACAATGAGCAGTTCTTC.